Shown below are 17 T cell receptor beta chains from a single sample sequenced in a study of T cell responses to AZD1222 COVID-19 vaccine. TCRdb's table, derived via immunoSEQ multiplex PCR, lists solely in-frame clones and lacks some. The data contain 56,000 or so clones, approximately 88% of them singletons. Sequencing was performed on peripheral blood, taken on day 0 of AZD1222 vaccination. The source is an adult in good health.

V gene TRBV9 combines with J gene TRBJ2-3; 11 bases match TRBD2. V lost 4 bases and J lost 2; bases outside the gene matches: 12. The CDR3 totals 18 residues. Germline-derived CDR1 and CDR2 are SGDLS and YYNGEE. CDR3 in DNA: TGTGCCAGCAGCCCCGGAGGGGCTAGCGGGAGGTACACAGATACGCAGTATTTT. Translating it yields CASSPGGASGRYTDTQYF.

This chain connects TRBV27 to TRBJ1-5; D call uncertain. The germline V and J ends were trimmed by 3 bases and 7 bases, with 16 bases remaining between them. The germline CDR1 and CDR2 sequences are MNHEY and SMNVEV (reference sequence). CDR3 length: 15 residues. CDR3 sequence reads: CASSLFGVVGQPQHF. CDR3 sequence (DNA): TGTGCCAGCAGTTTGTTCGGGGTCGTAGGGCAGCCCCAGCATTTT.

The chain has TRBV19 and TRBJ2-5, with 11 bases lining up with TRBD1. The V segment lost 5 bases and the J segment 5 bases; nucleotides outside the gene matches: 1. CDR1 is LNHDA and CDR2 is SQIVND in the germline V gene (reference sequence). This CDR3 spans 13 amino acids. CDR3 protein: CASSWDRGETQYF. The DNA for the CDR3 is TGTGCCAGTAGTTGGGACAGGGGGGAGACCCAGTACTTC.

This rearrangement joins TRBV3-1 (or the pseudogene TRBV3-2) to TRBJ2-5; 9 bases are a match to TRBD2. This CDR3 spans 17 amino acids. Trimming cost V 3 bases and J 5 bases; bases outside gene matches: 13. CDR1 is LGHDT and CDR2 is YNNKEL in the germline V gene (reference sequence). The CDR3 loop reads CASSQRKIAGVGETQYF. The CDR3 nucleotides are TGTGCCAGCAGCCAGCGGAAGATAGCGGGAGTTGGTGAGACCCAGTACTTC.

The chain carries TRBV5-1 and TRBJ2-3, with no clear D. This CDR3 is 15 amino acids long. CDR1 is SGHRS, CDR2 YFSETQ, per germline. V was clipped by 0 bases and J by 3 bases, with 11 bases between them. The CDR3 DNA follows: TGCGCCAGCAGCTTGGCCTTCGGCCCAACAGATACGCAGTATTTT. This codes for CASSLAFGPTDTQYF.

This clone is medium-sized (0.01 to 0.1%) in the sample. The gene calls are TRBV29-1 and TRBJ2-5; D may correspond to TRBD1 or TRBD2 (6 bases each). This CDR3 region has 12 residues. Trimming took 7 bases from V and 2 from J, leaving 11 bases between them. The germline V gene has CDR1 SQVTM and CDR2 ANQGSEA. This CDR3 reads CSAQGGQETQYF. The CDR3 DNA sequence: TGCAGCGCTCAAGGGGGGCAAGAGACCCAGTACTTC.

The V gene is TRBV12-3 or TRBV12-4, the J gene TRBJ2-7, with D possibly being TRBD1 (5 bases). The CDR3 totals 13 residues. Deletions cut 0 bases from V and 2 bases from J, with 5 bases between. The CDR3 nucleotides read TGTGCCAGCAGTTTAGCCAGGGCCTACGAGCAGTACTTC. Encoded protein: CASSLARAYEQYF.

The J gene is TRBJ2-2, the V gene TRBV7-2, with D perhaps matching TRBD2 (5 bases). Germline V CDR1 and CDR2: SGHTA, FQGNSA. V lost 1 base and J 4 bases, leaving 10 bases between the germline ends. This CDR3 spans 15 amino acids. CDR3 sequence: CASSLGEGFTGELFF. CDR3 DNA sequence: TGTGCCAGCAGCTTAGGAGAGGGTTTCACCGGGGAGCTGTTTTTT. Drawing the rest from reference TRBV7-2 and TRBJ2-2, the complete variable domain is GAGVSQSPSNKVTEKGKDVELRCDPISGHTALYWYRQSLGQGLEFLIYFQGNSAPDKSGLPSDRFSAERTGGSVSTLTIQRTQQEDSAVYLCASSLGEGFTGELFFGEGSRLTVL.

The chain combines TRBV2 with TRBJ1-2; D not resolved. Germline V gene data show CDR1 as SNHLY and CDR2 as FYNNEI. The CDR3 covers 14 residues. V lost 2 bases to trimming and J lost 2 bases, with 9 bases between them. The CDR3 protein is CASSERTLNYGYTF. The DNA for the CDR3 is TGTGCCAGCAGTGAACGGACTTTGAACTATGGCTACACCTTC. Full variable domain (missing parts from reference TRBV2 and TRBJ1-2): EPEVTQTPSHQVTQMGQEVILRCVPISNHLYFYWYRQILGQKVEFLVSFYNNEISEKSEIFDDQFSVERPDGSNFTLKIRSTKLEDSAMYFCASSERTLNYGYTFGSGTRLTVV.

The rearrangement joins TRBV29-1 to TRBJ1-3; D uncertain. CDR3 length: 14 residues. Germline CDR1 is SQVTM and CDR2 is ANQGSEA. V lost 4 bases to trimming and J lost 4 bases, with 14 bases between them. As DNA, the CDR3 is TGCAGCGTTGTGGGTTTAGACTCCGGAAACACCATATATTTT. Translated: CSVVGLDSGNTIYF.

The chain joins TRBV5-1 to TRBJ2-1, with 8 bases aligning to TRBD1. V lost 1 base to trimming and J lost 3 bases; unmatched junction nucleotides: 3. This CDR3 has 15 residues. The germline V gene encodes CDR1 SGHRS and CDR2 YFSETQ. The CDR3 DNA sequence: TGCGCCAGCAGCTTGACAGGGGGAGACTACAATGAGCAGTTCTTC. Residues: CASSLTGGDYNEQFF.

This chain links TRBV19 with TRBJ1-5; D may be TRBD1 (6 bases). Germline V gene sequence: CDR1 LNHDA, CDR2 SQIVND (reference sequence). This CDR3 is 14 amino acids long. Between the trimmed V and J ends, which lost 6 bases and 3 bases, there was a span of 12 bases. As DNA, the CDR3 is TGTGCCAGTAGCTACGGGGGCTCCAATCAGCCCCAGCATTTT. The encoded protein is CASSYGGSNQPQHF.

This chain links TRBV6-5 with TRBJ2-1; D gene ambiguous. Germline CDR1 and CDR2: MNHEY and SVGAGI. This CDR3 region has 14 residues. Trimming pared 0 bases from V and 8 bases from J, leaving 11 bases between. The CDR3 spells CASSYSSWVDEQFF. DNA for the CDR3: TGTGCCAGCAGTTACTCGAGTTGGGTTGATGAGCAGTTCTTC.

This CDR3 reads CASSLSIGQETQYF. The CDR3 coding sequence is TGTGCCAGCAGCTTGTCTATTGGGCAAGAGACCCAGTACTTC. The rearrangement uses TRBV7-2 and TRBJ2-5; the D is unclear. Trimming shortened V by 3 bases and J by 2 bases, and 10 bases separated the two germline ends. The CDR3 covers 14 residues. Germline lookup yields CDR1 SGHTA and CDR2 FQGNSA.

This sequence joins TRBV18 and TRBJ2-7; 16 positions agree with TRBD2. Germline CDR1 reads KGHSH; CDR2 reads LQKENI. The CDR3 length is 15 residues. The J segment lost 5 bases and the V segment lost 3 bases, leaving 1 base of the junction unmatched. The CDR3 region is CASSPGLAGGNEQYF. CDR3 sequence (DNA): TGTGCCAGCTCACCGGGACTAGCGGGAGGGAACGAGCAGTACTTC.

This clone was recorded once. The chain combines TRBV2 with TRBJ2-3; 7 bases align to TRBD1. The CDR3 has 15 residues. V lost 1 base, J lost 3 bases, and 4 bases stayed unmatched. Germline assignment: CDR1 SNHLY and CDR2 FYNNEI. The DNA of the CDR3 is TGTGCCAGCAGTGAAGACAGGGGATGGACAGATACGCAGTATTTT. Its translation: CASSEDRGWTDTQYF.

V usage is TRBV5-1 and J usage is TRBJ2-7; 8 bases agree with TRBD2. Germline-derived CDR1 and CDR2 are SGHRS and YFSETQ. This CDR3 has 16 amino acids. V lost 0 bases to trimming and J lost 2 bases; unmatched junction nucleotides: 7. The CDR3 nucleotides are TGCGCCAGCAGCTTGGATGGGACTAGACCCACCTACGAGCAGTACTTC. Protein product: CASSLDGTRPTYEQYF.